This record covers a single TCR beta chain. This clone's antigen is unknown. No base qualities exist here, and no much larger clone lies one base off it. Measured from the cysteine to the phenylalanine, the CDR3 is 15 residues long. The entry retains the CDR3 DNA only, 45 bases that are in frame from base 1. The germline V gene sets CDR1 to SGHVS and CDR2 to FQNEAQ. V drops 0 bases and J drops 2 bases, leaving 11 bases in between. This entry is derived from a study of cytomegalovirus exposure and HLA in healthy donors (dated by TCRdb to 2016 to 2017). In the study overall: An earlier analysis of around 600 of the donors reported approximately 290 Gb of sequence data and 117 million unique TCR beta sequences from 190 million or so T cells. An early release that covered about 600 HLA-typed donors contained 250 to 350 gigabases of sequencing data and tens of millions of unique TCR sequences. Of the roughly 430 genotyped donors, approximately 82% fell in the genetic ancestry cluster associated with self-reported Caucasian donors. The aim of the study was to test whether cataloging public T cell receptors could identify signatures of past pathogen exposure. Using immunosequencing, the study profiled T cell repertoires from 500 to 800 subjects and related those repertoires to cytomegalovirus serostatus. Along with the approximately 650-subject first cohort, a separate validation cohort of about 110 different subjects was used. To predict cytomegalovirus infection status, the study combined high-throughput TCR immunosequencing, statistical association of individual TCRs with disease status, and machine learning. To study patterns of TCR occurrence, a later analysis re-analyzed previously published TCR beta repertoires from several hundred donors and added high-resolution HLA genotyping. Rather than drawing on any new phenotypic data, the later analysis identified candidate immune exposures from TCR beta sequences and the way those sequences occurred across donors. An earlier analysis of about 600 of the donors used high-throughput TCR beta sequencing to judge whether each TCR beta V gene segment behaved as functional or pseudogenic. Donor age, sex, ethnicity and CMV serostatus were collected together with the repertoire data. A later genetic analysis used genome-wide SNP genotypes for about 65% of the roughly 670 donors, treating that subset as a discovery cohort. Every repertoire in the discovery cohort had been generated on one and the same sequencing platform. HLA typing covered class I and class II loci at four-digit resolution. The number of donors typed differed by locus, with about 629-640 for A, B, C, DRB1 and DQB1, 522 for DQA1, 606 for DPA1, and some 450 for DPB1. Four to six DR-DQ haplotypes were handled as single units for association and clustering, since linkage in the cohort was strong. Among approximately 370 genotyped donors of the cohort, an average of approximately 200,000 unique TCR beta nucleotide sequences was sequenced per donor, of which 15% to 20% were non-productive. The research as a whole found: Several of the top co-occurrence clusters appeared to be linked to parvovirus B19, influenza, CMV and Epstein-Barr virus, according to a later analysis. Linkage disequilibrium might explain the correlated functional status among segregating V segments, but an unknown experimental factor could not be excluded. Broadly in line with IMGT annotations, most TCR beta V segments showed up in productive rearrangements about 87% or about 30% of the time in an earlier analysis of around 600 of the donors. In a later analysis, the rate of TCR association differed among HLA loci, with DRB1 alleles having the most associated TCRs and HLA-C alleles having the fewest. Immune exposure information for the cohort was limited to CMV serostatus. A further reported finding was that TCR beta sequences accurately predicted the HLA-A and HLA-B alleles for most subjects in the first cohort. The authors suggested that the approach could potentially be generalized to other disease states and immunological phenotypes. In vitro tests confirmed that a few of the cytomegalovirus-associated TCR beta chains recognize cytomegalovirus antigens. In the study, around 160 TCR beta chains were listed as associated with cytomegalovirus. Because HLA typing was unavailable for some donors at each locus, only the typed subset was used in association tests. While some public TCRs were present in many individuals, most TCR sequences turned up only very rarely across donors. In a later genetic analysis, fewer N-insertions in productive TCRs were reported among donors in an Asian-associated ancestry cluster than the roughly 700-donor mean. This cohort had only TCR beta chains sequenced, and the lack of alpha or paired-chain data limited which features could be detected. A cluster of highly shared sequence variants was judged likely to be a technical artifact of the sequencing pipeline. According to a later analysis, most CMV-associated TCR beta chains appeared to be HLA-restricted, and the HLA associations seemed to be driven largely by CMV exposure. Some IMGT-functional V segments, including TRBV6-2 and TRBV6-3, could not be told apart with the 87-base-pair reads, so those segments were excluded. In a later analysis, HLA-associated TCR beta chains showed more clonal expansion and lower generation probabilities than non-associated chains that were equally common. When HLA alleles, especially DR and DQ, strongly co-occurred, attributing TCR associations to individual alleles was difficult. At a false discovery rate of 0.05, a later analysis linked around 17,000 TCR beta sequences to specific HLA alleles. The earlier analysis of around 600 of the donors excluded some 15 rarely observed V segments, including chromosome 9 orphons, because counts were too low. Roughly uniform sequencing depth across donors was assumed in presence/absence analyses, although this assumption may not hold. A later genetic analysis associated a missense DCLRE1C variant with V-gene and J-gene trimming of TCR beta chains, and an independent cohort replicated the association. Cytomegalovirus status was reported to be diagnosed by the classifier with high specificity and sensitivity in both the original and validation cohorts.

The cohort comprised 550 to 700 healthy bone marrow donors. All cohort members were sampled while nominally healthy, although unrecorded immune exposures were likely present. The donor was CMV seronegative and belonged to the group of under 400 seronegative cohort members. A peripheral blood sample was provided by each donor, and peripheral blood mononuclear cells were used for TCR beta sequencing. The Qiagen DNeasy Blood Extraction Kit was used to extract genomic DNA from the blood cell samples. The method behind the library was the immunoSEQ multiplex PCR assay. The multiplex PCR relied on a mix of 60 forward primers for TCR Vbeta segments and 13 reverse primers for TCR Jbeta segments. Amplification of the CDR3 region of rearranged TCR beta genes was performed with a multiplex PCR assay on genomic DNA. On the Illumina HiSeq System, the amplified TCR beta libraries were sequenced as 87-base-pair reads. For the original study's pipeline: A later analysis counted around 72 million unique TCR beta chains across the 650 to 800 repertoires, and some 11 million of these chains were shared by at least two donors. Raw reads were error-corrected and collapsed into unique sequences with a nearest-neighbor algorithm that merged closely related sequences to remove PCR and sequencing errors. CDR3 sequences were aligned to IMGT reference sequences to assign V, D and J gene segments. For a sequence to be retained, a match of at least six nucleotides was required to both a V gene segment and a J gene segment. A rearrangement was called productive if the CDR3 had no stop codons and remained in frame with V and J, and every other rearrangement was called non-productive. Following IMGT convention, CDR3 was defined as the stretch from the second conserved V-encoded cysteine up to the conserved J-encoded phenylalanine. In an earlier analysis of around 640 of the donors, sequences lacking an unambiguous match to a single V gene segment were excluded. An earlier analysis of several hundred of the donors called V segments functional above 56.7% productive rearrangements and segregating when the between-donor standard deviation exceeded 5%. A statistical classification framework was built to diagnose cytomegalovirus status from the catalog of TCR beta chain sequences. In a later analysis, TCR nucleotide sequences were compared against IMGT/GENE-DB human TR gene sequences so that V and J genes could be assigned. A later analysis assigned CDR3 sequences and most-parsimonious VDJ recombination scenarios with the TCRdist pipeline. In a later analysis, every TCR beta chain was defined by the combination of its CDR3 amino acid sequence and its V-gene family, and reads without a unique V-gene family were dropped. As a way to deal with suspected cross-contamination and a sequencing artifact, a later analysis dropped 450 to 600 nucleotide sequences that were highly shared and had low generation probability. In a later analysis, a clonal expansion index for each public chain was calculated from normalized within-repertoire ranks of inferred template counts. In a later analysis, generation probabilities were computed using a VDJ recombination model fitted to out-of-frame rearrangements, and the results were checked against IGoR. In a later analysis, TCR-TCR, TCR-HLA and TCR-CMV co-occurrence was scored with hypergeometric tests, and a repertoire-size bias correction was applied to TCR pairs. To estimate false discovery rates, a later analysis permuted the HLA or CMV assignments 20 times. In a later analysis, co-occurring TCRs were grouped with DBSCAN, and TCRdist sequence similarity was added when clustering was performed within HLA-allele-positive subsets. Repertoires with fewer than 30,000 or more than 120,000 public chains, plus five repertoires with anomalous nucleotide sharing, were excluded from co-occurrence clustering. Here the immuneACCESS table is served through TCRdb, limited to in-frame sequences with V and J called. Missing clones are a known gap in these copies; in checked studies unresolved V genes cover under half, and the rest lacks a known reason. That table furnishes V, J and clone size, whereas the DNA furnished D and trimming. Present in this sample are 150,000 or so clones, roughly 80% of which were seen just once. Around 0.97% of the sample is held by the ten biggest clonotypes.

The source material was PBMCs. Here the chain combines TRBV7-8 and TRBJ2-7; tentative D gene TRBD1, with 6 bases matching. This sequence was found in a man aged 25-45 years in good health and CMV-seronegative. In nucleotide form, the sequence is TGTGCCAGCAGCTTAGCCTGGACAGCGACCTACGAGCAGTACTTC. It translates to CASSLAWTATYEQYF.